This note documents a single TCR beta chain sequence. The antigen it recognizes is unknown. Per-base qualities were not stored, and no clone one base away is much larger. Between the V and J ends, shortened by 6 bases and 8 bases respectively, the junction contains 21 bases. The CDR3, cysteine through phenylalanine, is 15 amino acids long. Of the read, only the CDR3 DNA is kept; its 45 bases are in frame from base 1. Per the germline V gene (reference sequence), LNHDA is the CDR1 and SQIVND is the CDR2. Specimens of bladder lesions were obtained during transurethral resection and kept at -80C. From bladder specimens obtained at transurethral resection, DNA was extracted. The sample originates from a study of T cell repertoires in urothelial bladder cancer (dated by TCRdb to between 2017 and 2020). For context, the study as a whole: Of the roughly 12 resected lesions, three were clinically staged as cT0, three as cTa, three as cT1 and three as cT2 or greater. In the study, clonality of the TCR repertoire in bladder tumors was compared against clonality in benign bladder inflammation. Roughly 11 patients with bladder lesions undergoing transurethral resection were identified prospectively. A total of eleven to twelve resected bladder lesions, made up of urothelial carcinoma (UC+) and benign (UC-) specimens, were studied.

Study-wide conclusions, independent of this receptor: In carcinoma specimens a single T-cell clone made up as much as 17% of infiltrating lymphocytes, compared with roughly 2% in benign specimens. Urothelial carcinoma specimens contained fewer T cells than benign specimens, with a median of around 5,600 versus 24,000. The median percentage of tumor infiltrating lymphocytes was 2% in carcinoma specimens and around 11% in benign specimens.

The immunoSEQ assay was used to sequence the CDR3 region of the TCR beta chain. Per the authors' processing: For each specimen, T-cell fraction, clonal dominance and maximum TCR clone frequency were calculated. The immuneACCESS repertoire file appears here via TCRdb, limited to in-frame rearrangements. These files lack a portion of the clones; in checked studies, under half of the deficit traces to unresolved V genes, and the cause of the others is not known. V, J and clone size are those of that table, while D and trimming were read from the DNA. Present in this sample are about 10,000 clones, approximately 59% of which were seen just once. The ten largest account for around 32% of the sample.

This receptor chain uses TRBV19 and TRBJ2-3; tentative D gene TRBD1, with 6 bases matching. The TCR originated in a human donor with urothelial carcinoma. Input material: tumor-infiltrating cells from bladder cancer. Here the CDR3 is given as CASRATGLIGFTQYF. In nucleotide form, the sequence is TGTGCCAGTAGGGCGACAGGCCTTATTGGGTTTACGCAGTATTTT.